The 14 T cell receptor beta chains below were found in one sample sequenced in a study of blood T cell repertoires in COVID-19. Some clones are missing from TCRdb's copy, which holds only in-frame ones; the method was immunoSEQ multiplex PCR. The sample has around 200,000 clones; about four fifths are singletons. The source material was peripheral blood. These receptors were obtained from a woman aged 45-65 years with acute or convalescent COVID-19.

This chain connects TRBV28 to TRBJ1-4; D unclear. V was clipped by 8 bases and J by 3 bases, with 13 bases between them. The V gene's germline CDR1 is MDHEN and CDR2 SYDVKM. This CDR3 spans 14 amino acids. The CDR3 DNA reads as TGTGCCAGCTCGGAGGATATGGCTAATGAAAAACTGTTTTTT. It yields the protein CASSEDMANEKLFF.

This rearrangement joins TRBV5-1 to TRBJ1-1; 8 bases map to TRBD1. The ends lost 3 bases at V and 4 bases at J; junction bases unmatched: 5. Germline loops: CDR1 SGHRS, CDR2 YFSETQ. The CDR3 has 14 amino acids. In DNA form, the CDR3 reads TGCGCCAGCAGCTCCCGACAGGGGACCACTGAAGCTTTCTTT. Encoded protein: CASSSRQGTTEAFF.

J is TRBJ2-7 and V is TRBV6-6; 8 bases line up with TRBD1. With V trimmed by 8 bases and J by 0 bases, 3 bases remained unmatched. The length of the CDR3 is 13 residues. CDR1 and CDR2 (germline): MNHNY, SVGAGI (reference sequence). This CDR3 reads CASGDRSSYEQYF. CDR3 DNA sequence: TGTGCCAGCGGGGACAGGAGCTCCTACGAGCAGTACTTC.

The chain uses TRBV5-1 and TRBJ1-1, with a tentative D call TRBD1 (6 bases). The CDR3 contains 16 residues. Looked up from germline, CDR1 is SGHRS and CDR2 is YFSETQ. Trimming pared 5 bases from V and 1 base from J, leaving 18 bases between. The CDR3 nucleotides read TGCGCCAGCAGGGGGGCGTTTGGGGAGAGGAACACTGAAGCTTTCTTT. This encodes CASRGAFGERNTEAFF.

The V gene is TRBV29-1, the J gene TRBJ1-3; tentative D call: TRBD1 (6 bases). V was cut by 1 base and J by 4 bases, with 14 bases left in between. This CDR3 is 15 amino acids long. CDR1 and CDR2 (germline): SQVTM, ANQGSEA. The CDR3 sequence: CSVEGWGGEGNTIYF. Written as DNA, the CDR3 is TGCAGCGTTGAAGGTTGGGGGGGCGAGGGAAACACCATATATTTT.

The chain is built from TRBV5-1 and TRBJ2-3, with 9 bases that match TRBD2. The CDR3 runs 15 residues. V was clipped by 2 bases and J by 2 bases; unmatched bases: 3. The germline V gene encodes CDR1 SGHRS and CDR2 YFSETQ. CDR3 in DNA: TGCGCCAGCAGCTTCACTAGCGGGTACACAGATACGCAGTATTTT. Its translation: CASSFTSGYTDTQYF. Drawing the rest from reference TRBV5-1 and TRBJ2-3, the complete variable domain is KAGVTQTPRYLIKTRGQQVTLSCSPISGHRSVSWYQQTPGQGLQFLFEYFSETQRNKGNFPGRFSGRQFSNSRSEMNVSTLELGDSALYLCASSFTSGYTDTQYFGPGTRLTVL.

The chain is built from TRBV29-1 and TRBJ2-1, with D possibly being TRBD2 (5 bases). The CDR3 extends over 11 amino acids. V lost 6 bases and J lost 9, with 12 bases in between. CDR1 is SQVTM, CDR2 ANQGSEA, per germline. For the CDR3, the DNA is TGCAGCGTCAACGAGGGATTTGAGCAGTTCTTC. Encoded protein: CSVNEGFEQFF.

The chain recombines TRBV24-1 with TRBJ2-1; 8 bases align to TRBD2. V lost 4 bases, J lost 1 base, and 8 bases stayed unmatched. Per germline, CDR1 KGHDR and CDR2 SFDVKD. CDR3 size: 17 residues. The CDR3, as DNA: TGTGCCACCAGTGACCCCGGGGTAGCGGGGTCCTACAATGAGCAGTTCTTC. It yields the protein CATSDPGVAGSYNEQFF.

V and J are TRBV7-6 and TRBJ1-2, with a weak D call TRBD1 (6 bases). The germline CDR1 and CDR2 sequences are SGHVS and FNYEAQ. CDR3 length: 15 amino acids. V lost 2 bases, J lost 6 bases, and 16 bases lay in between. The CDR3 loop reads CASSLRGLAGDGYTF. The CDR3 DNA reads TGTGCCAGCAGCTTAAGGGGGTTGGCAGGGGATGGCTACACCTTC.

V and J are TRBV15 and TRBJ1-3; unclear D gene. Trimming removed 0 bases from V and 0 bases from J, with 9 bases in between. The CDR3 is 16 amino acids. CDR1 is LNHNV and CDR2 is YYDKDF in the germline V gene (reference sequence). The CDR3 DNA sequence: TGTGCCACCAGCAGAGAGGGTGGGAGCTCTGGAAACACCATATATTTT. This sequence encodes CATSREGGSSGNTIYF.

This chain links TRBV24-1 with TRBJ2-1; D is ambiguous. V was pared by 7 bases and J by 4 bases, with 16 bases between. The length of the CDR3 is 15 residues. The germline V gene encodes CDR1 KGHDR and CDR2 SFDVKD. The CDR3 DNA sequence: TGTGCCACCAGCGGATTTTGGCCACAGTACAATGAGCAGTTCTTC. The encoded protein is CATSGFWPQYNEQFF.

The table lists this clone with a count of one. V usage is TRBV6-5 and J usage is TRBJ2-5; 7 bases line up with TRBD1. The CDR3 runs to 15 residues. CDR1 is MNHEY, CDR2 SVGAGI, per germline. J gave up 3 bases and V 3 bases, and 7 bases lay outside the gene matches. In nucleotides, the CDR3 is TGTGCCAGCAGTTATCTCGGACAGGCGGAAGAGACCCAGTACTTC. Translation: CASSYLGQAEETQYF.

The rearrangement links TRBV6-5 to TRBJ2-7, with D perhaps TRBD2 (5 bases). Germline V CDR1 and CDR2: MNHEY, SVGAGI. V lost 5 bases and J 6 bases, leaving 14 bases between the germline ends. The CDR3 extends over 13 amino acids. The CDR3 loop reads CASSPTGMSEQYF. The CDR3 DNA reads TGTGCCAGCAGTCCGACCGGGATGTCCGAGCAGTACTTC.

This clone was found a few times. The chain is built from TRBV9 and TRBJ1-6; no clear D gene. Germline V gene sequence: CDR1 SGDLS, CDR2 YYNGEE. CDR3 length: 13 residues. The V end lost 0 bases, the J end lost 10 bases, and 8 bases lay between the germline ends. The CDR3 DNA reads TGTGCCAGCAGCGTAGAAGAGGAATCACCCCTCCACTTT. Translated, it gives CASSVEEESPLHF.